Many counts were recorded for the clone carrying this T cell receptor (beta chain). The antigen remains unidentified. CDR1 is LGHDT and CDR2 is YNNKEL in the germline V gene (reference sequence). The CDR3 loop spans 12 amino acids. V was pared by 3 bases and J by 5 bases, with 5 bases between. TCRbeta library construction was performed incorporating unique molecular identifiers. One entry per CDR3 protein results from TCRdb running MiXCR on the PCR reads. Found here are about 300,000 distinct CDR3 sequences, about a tenth of them singletons; the top ten hold over 6%. The source of the sample is a study of T-cell reconstitution after alpha-beta-depleted transplantation in children. Findings and caveats of the study: For some patients, TCRbeta diversity was high at day 60 because of recipient T cells and thymic progenitors that survived. From newly produced T cells came most of the T-cell counts and diversity one year after transplant. Reportedly, only several hundred clones from non-depleted graft cells drove alpha-beta T-cell counts at about two months.

The sequenced sample was PBMCs, obtained before TCRalphabeta/CD19-depleted stem cell transplant. This sequence joins TRBV3-1 and TRBJ1-5; D is uncertain. The receptor's source is a boy younger than two with acute myeloid leukemia, due to receive a stem cell transplant. CDR3 nucleotides: TGTGCCAGCAGCCAGTTAGATCAGCCCCAGCATTTT. It is translated as CASSQLDQPQHF.